The clone carrying this TCR beta chain has just a few counts. TCRdb reanalysed the 5' RACE reads using MiXCR and keeps one entry per CDR3 protein. This table has about 40,000 distinct CDR3 sequences, over 15% appearing once. Trimming pared 0 bases from V and 2 bases from J, leaving 15 bases between. This CDR3 contains 17 residues. Germline values: CDR1 ENHRY, CDR2 SYGVKD. Source material: naive CD4+ T cells sorted from a lymph node. The subset denotes: naive CD4+ T cells, CD4+CD45RA+CD25-. V usage is TRBV10-3 and J usage is TRBJ2-3, with D perhaps TRBD2 (6 bases). The TCR was taken from a female donor with breast cancer. CDR3 sequence reads: CAISESEERAYTDTQYF. Here the CDR3 DNA reads TGTGCCATCAGTGAGTCGGAAGAGCGGGCCTACACAGATACGCAGTATTTT.